The 10 T cell receptor beta chains presented below share a single source sample, sequenced in a study of post-analysis software for immune sequencing data. These receptors' antigens are unknown. Points from the study as a whole: There were five or six TRBV segments more frequent in patients than controls, and TRBV5-6, TRBV5-1 and TRBV20-1 were among them.

Unique molecular identifiers featured in each of the TCR beta cDNA libraries. MiXCR, applied by TCRdb to the PCR reads, yields one record per CDR3 protein. The sample includes about 540,000 distinct CDR3 sequences, less than 40% of them seen just once. What was sequenced was blood. These receptors came from a girl under 18 with multiple sclerosis.

Turning to this clonotype: One junction end does not reproduce the germline sequence, and a read error may be involved. The chain is built from TRBV7-3 and TRBJ1-6; 9 bases line up with TRBD1. The CDR3 has 15 amino acids. Per the germline V gene, CDR1 is SGHTA and CDR2 is FQGTGA. The CDR3 spells CTSSSIGQGNSPLHF. The CDR3 DNA reads TGTACCAGCAGCTCCATTGGACAGGGGAATTCACCCCTCCACTTT.

The chain employs TRBV9 and TRBJ2-7, with 7 bases lining up with TRBD2. After removal of 0 bases from V and 4 bases from J, the junction contained 7 bases not matched to a gene. The CDR3 covers 15 residues. Germline loops: CDR1 SGDLS, CDR2 YYNGEE. In DNA, the CDR3 is TGTGCCAGCAGCGTAGGTCCAGCGGGGTCTTACGAGCAGTACTTC. Translating it yields CASSVGPAGSYEQYF.

The table lists this clonotype with a count of one. It may be a read error: a sequence one base away is much more abundant. This chain links TRBV25-1 with TRBJ2-5; no clear D gene. This CDR3 has 11 amino acids. Germline-derived CDR1 and CDR2 are MGHDK and SYGVNS. CDR3 DNA: TGTACCAGCAGTACTGGAGAGACCCAGTACTTC. It encodes CTSSTGETQYF.

This clonotype appeared a few times. The rearrangement uses TRBV29-1 and TRBJ2-3; TRBD2 matches at 11 bases. V shed 4 bases and J 1 base; nucleotides not matched to a gene: 4. CDR3 length equals 15 residues. Germline assignment: CDR1 SQVTM and CDR2 ANQGSEA. The DNA of the CDR3 is TGCAGCGTTGGATCGACTAGCGGGGGCACAGATACGCAGTATTTT. This sequence encodes CSVGSTSGGTDTQYF.

The sample holds a few counts of this clonotype. The chain links TRBV12-3 or TRBV12-4 to TRBJ1-5; D is ambiguous. The CDR3 consists of 13 residues. V dropped 8 bases and J dropped 4 bases, with 12 bases sitting between them. CDR3 protein: CASHAGRNQPQHF. The CDR3 coding sequence is TGTGCCAGCCACGCTGGGCGGAATCAGCCCCAGCATTTT.

This clonotype was counted a few times. This chain joins TRBV10-3 and TRBJ2-1; D is undetermined. V lost 4 bases to trimming and J lost 5 bases, with 12 bases between them. Germline assignment: CDR1 ENHRY and CDR2 SYGVKD. There are 14 residues in the CDR3. The CDR3 DNA follows: TGTGCCATCAGTGTGGGCCAATCCCACAATGAGCAGTTCTTC. Translated, it gives CAISVGQSHNEQFF.

In its sample, this clonotype was seen a few times. This chain links TRBV12-5 with TRBJ1-2; D is uncertain. V lost 0 bases and J lost 5, with 16 bases in between. The CDR3 consists of 16 residues. Germline-derived CDR1 and CDR2 are LGHNT and FRNRAP. CDR3 amino acids: CASGLVHSSGGYGYTF. For the CDR3, the DNA is TGTGCTAGTGGTTTGGTACATAGTTCTGGCGGGTATGGCTACACCTTC.

Concerning this clonotype itself: At one of its ends the junction is not consistent with the germline gene, which may arise from a read error. The chain carries TRBV5-1 and TRBJ2-7; 13 positions match TRBD2. The CDR3 runs to 17 residues. Per the germline V gene, CDR1 is SGHRS and CDR2 is YFSETQ. The CDR3 region has the DNA TGCGCCAGCAGAAGACTAGCGGGGGGACAAGGTTCCTACGGGCAGTACTTC. Amino acids: CASRRLAGGQGSYGQYF.

V and J are TRBV20-1 and TRBJ1-4, with unresolved D. The germline V and J ends were trimmed by 0 bases and 7 bases, with 9 bases remaining between them. The CDR3 loop spans 13 amino acids. Germline V gives CDR1 DFQATT, CDR2 SNEGSKA (reference sequence). CDR3 nucleotide sequence: TGCAGTGCTAGAGATTCTGAAGTTGAAAAACTGTTTTTT. It yields the protein CSARDSEVEKLFF.

This clonotype turned up a few times. V is TRBV5-6 and J is TRBJ1-1; 8 nucleotides line up with TRBD1. Germline loops: CDR1 SGHDT, CDR2 YYEEEE. J was trimmed by 7 bases and V by 6 bases; bases with no gene match: 17. This CDR3 region has 16 residues. The CDR3 protein is CASTDYYRDRTHEAFF. In DNA form, the CDR3 reads TGTGCCAGCACCGATTACTACCGGGACAGGACCCATGAAGCTTTCTTT. Full variable domain (remainder filled in from reference TRBV5-6 and TRBJ1-1): DAGVTQSPTHLIKTRGQQVTLRCSPKSGHDTVSWYQQALGQGPQFIFQYYEEEERQRGNFPDRFSGHQFPNYSSELNVNALLLGDSALYLCASTDYYRDRTHEAFFGQGTRLTVV.